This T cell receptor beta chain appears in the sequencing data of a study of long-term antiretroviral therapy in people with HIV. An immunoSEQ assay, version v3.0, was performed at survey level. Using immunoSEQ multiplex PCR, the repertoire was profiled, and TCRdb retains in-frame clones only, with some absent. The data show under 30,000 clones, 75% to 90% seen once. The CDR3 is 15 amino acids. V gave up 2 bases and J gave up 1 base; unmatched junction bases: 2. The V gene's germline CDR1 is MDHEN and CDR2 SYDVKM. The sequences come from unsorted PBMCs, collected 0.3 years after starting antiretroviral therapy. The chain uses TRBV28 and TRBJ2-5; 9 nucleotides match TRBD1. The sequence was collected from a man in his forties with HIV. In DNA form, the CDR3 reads TGTGCCAGCAGTTTACCGACAGGGGGCCAAGAGACCCAGTACTTC. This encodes CASSLPTGGQETQYF. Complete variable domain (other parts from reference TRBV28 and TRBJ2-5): DVKVTQSSRYLVKRTGEKVFLECVQDMDHENMFWYRQDPGLGLRLIYFSYDVKMKEKGDIPEGYSVSREKKERFSLILESASTNQTSMYLCASSLPTGGQETQYFGPGTRLLVL.